This entry is about one T cell receptor beta chain. What it binds is unknown. Synthetic templates analogous to TCR were spiked into all PCRs individually. The table came from immunoSEQ multiplex PCR; TCRdb's copy has only in-frame clones and leaves some out. This table holds 45,000 to 60,000 clones, about 85% found once. Per the germline V gene, CDR1 is SGHTA and CDR2 is FQGTGA. The J segment lost 7 bases and the V segment lost 5 bases, leaving 11 bases of the junction unmatched. The CDR3 spans 16 residues. The sample is drawn from a study of PD-L1 blockade in urothelial cancer. Overall study context: Prior chemotherapy regimens per patient numbered 0 to 3. The study's findings and limits: Clonality of blood TCR below the median before treatment predicted better survival.

Time point here: pretreatment peripheral blood. The rearrangement links TRBV7-3 to TRBJ2-1; TRBD1 matches 10 bases. The receptor was derived from a man between 65 and 85 years old with urothelial cancer. The starting material was PBMCs, obtained around atezolizumab (anti-PD-L1) treatment. The CDR3 DNA is TGTGCCAGCAGCACCGGACAGGGGGTAACGAAAAATGAGCAGTTCTTC. Its translation: CASSTGQGVTKNEQFF.